The 24 T cell receptor beta chains given below trace back to one sample, sequenced in a study of T cells in Graves' hyperthyroidism and ophthalmopathy. Amplified regions were TCR beta CDR3 sequences from RNA transcripts. During a first-round RT-PCR of the TCR CDR3, the HTBI primer set was used. From the multiplex PCR reads, TCRdb called clonotypes with MiXCR, one entry per CDR3 protein. The table lists hundreds of thousands of distinct CDR3 sequences, 22% of them singletons, with under 55% in the top ten. The sequenced material came from blood. These TCRs come from a woman aged 70-85 years with Graves' ophthalmopathy.

This chain connects TRBV7-9 to TRBJ2-5; no clear D. This CDR3 has 14 amino acids. CDR1 is SEHNR, CDR2 FQNEAQ, per germline (reference sequence). The ends were cut back, 5 bases at V and 4 bases at J, with 14 bases in the middle. The CDR3 nucleotides are TGTGCCAGCAGCCAAGAGGAGTTCGGAGAGACCCAGTACTTC. It specifies CASSQEEFGETQYF.

This clonotype has at least ten counts. The chain couples TRBV18 to TRBJ1-1; 7 bases fit TRBD1. V shed 4 bases and J 5 bases; nucleotides not matched to a gene: 4. There are 13 residues in the CDR3. Germline loops: CDR1 KGHSH, CDR2 LQKENI. DNA of the CDR3: TGTGCCAGCTCACAGACAGGGATGACTGAAGCTTTCTTT. Its translation: CASSQTGMTEAFF.

This clonotype is a singleton in its sample. The chain couples TRBV19 to TRBJ1-5; D gene uncertain. V dropped 5 bases and J dropped 10 bases, with 3 bases sitting between them. The CDR3 loop spans 9 amino acids. Germline V CDR1 and CDR2: LNHDA, SQIVND (reference sequence). The CDR3 here is CASSAPQHF. CDR3 nucleotide sequence: TGTGCCAGTAGTGCTCCCCAGCATTTT.

This clonotype showed up many times. The genes are TRBV7-2 and TRBJ2-2; D is undetermined. Trimming took off 5 bases at V and 0 bases at J, with 16 bases between the two ends. The CDR3 is made up of 17 amino acids. Germline V gene lookup returns CDR1 SGHTA and CDR2 FQGNSA. CDR3 region: CASSPPAAAANTGELFF. CDR3 in DNA: TGTGCCAGCAGCCCTCCTGCGGCGGCAGCGAACACCGGGGAGCTGTTTTTT.

This clonotype was seen a handful of times. The chain employs TRBV27 and TRBJ2-3; 12 bases map to TRBD2. CDR3 size: 15 residues. Germline-derived CDR1 and CDR2 are MNHEY and SMNVEV (reference sequence). The junction had 3 bases not matched to a gene; V was cut back by 2 bases and J by 6 bases. CDR3 nucleotide sequence: TGTGCCAGCAGTTTAGGACTAGCGGGATGGGATACGCAGTATTTT. This sequence encodes CASSLGLAGWDTQYF.

This sequence joins TRBV19 and TRBJ1-5; possible D gene TRBD1, 6 bases. This CDR3 has 17 amino acids. The V end lost 5 bases, the J end lost 2 bases, and 19 bases lay between the germline ends. Per the germline V gene, CDR1 is LNHDA and CDR2 is SQIVND (reference sequence). This CDR3 is CASSDAFRGGGNQPQHF. The CDR3 nucleotides are TGTGCCAGTAGTGACGCCTTCAGGGGAGGAGGCAATCAGCCCCAGCATTTT. The full variable domain, its missing parts supplied by reference TRBV19 and TRBJ1-5, is DGGITQSPKYLFRKEGQNVTLSCEQNLNHDAMYWYRQDPGQGLRLIYYSQIVNDFQKGDIAEGYSVSREKKESFPLTVTSAQKNPTAFYLCASSDAFRGGGNQPQHFGDGTRLSIL.

The J gene is TRBJ1-6, the V gene TRBV5-1; 7 bases are a match to TRBD1. The V gene's germline CDR1 is SGHRS and CDR2 YFSETQ. CDR3 length equals 15 residues. Trimming took 2 bases from V and 10 from J; bases not matched to a gene: 9. CDR3 in DNA: TGCGCCAGCAGCTTTGGACAGGCCGAAGAATCACCCCTCCACTTT. This codes for CASSFGQAEESPLHF.

The rearrangement joins TRBV9 to TRBJ2-1, with D unclear. This CDR3 contains 14 residues. Germline V CDR1 and CDR2: SGDLS, YYNGEE. Trimming stripped 4 bases from V and 8 bases from J, with 16 bases between. CDR3 protein: CASSQADPRHEQFF. The CDR3 DNA is TGTGCCAGCAGCCAGGCGGACCCTAGGCATGAGCAGTTCTTC.

This clonotype was detected many times. This chain links TRBV20-1 with TRBJ1-1; D is possibly TRBD1 (6 bases). V lost 5 bases and J lost 4, with 17 bases in between. CDR1 DFQATT and CDR2 SNEGSKA come from the germline V gene (reference sequence). The CDR3 loop spans 14 amino acids. The CDR3 nucleotides are TGCAGTGCTGGACCGGGGGCGCAAAGCACTGAAGCTTTCTTT. Amino acids: CSAGPGAQSTEAFF.

This chain connects TRBV27 to TRBJ1-2; D call uncertain. The V end lost 6 bases, the J end lost 8 bases, and 16 bases lay between the germline ends. The length of the CDR3 is 13 residues. Germline CDR1 and CDR2: MNHEY and SMNVEV (reference sequence). For the CDR3, the DNA is TGTGCCAGCAGCCCACCGGGATATGGGGGCTACACCTTC. Its protein product is CASSPPGYGGYTF.

This chain uses TRBV4-1 with TRBJ2-1; D gene uncertain. Germline V gene lookup returns CDR1 MGHRA and CDR2 YSYEKL. CDR3 size: 14 residues. V lost 0 bases to trimming and J lost 5 bases, with 8 bases between them. The CDR3 spells CASSQDGIDNEQFF. The CDR3 bases are TGCGCCAGCAGCCAAGATGGGATTGACAATGAGCAGTTCTTC.

This clonotype occurred a few times. The rearrangement uses TRBV5-1 and TRBJ2-1; 8 bases map to TRBD2. The CDR3 has 13 amino acids. The germline V gene has CDR1 SGHRS and CDR2 YFSETQ. V shed 2 bases and J 6 bases; nucleotides not matched to a gene: 1. The DNA for the CDR3 is TGCGCCAGCAGCTTCGGGACTAGCAATGAGCAGTTCTTC. This translates into CASSFGTSNEQFF.

The chain couples TRBV30 to TRBJ1-2; TRBD1 is a possible D gene (6 bases). The CDR3 runs to 15 residues. With 3 bases removed from V and 1 base from J, the gap between germline ends came to 15 bases. Germline V gives CDR1 GTSNPN, CDR2 SVGIG (reference sequence). CDR3 DNA: TGTGCCTGGAGCCACAGGGACCGGGATAACTATGGCTACACCTTC. Amino acids: CAWSHRDRDNYGYTF.

This clonotype was counted a few times. This chain connects TRBV5-6 to TRBJ2-7; D is unclear. The germline V and J ends were trimmed by 0 bases and 6 bases, with 10 bases remaining between them. This CDR3 comprises 13 residues. Germline CDR1 reads SGHDT; CDR2 reads YYEEEE. CDR3 residues: CASSLVSDAEQYF. The CDR3 region has the DNA TGTGCCAGCAGCTTGGTTTCGGACGCCGAGCAGTACTTC.

Concerning this clonotype itself: Here the CDR3 omits its conserved ending phenylalanine or tryptophan, so a read error is the likely source. The chain carries TRBV3-1 and TRBJ2-5; 7 bases are a match to TRBD2. V lost 0 bases to trimming and J lost 3 bases; unmatched junction nucleotides: 7. Per the germline V gene, CDR1 is LGHDT and CDR2 is YNNKEL (reference sequence). This CDR3 contains 16 residues. This CDR3 reads CASSQDGGGVKETQYS. CDR3 nucleotides: TGTGCCAGCAGCCAAGATGGGGGGGGAGTAAAAGAGACCCAGTACTCC.

This chain uses TRBV18 with TRBJ2-1; 13 bases agree with TRBD2. The CDR3 is 15 amino acids. The junction had 0 bases not matched to a gene; V was cut back by 2 bases and J by 5 bases. In germline, CDR1 is KGHSH, CDR2 LQKENI. The CDR3 loop is CASSPGTSGNNEQFF. DNA of the CDR3: TGTGCCAGCTCACCAGGGACTAGCGGGAACAATGAGCAGTTCTTC.

This clonotype appeared many times. This chain connects TRBV11-2 to TRBJ2-2; the D gene is possibly TRBD2 (6 bases). Trimming took off 0 bases at V and 7 bases at J, with 9 bases between the two ends. The CDR3 runs to 14 residues. Germline-derived CDR1 and CDR2 are SGHAT and FQNNGV. The CDR3 here is CASSLDRGGGELFF. DNA of the CDR3: TGTGCCAGCAGCTTAGATCGGGGAGGCGGGGAGCTGTTTTTT.

The chain has TRBV7-9 and TRBJ1-3; D is uncertain. CDR1 SEHNR and CDR2 FQNEAQ come from the germline V gene (reference sequence). The CDR3 has 17 amino acids. Trimming left V 5 bases short and J 0 bases short, with 17 bases between. The CDR3 spells CASSVEGSVFSGNTIYF. As DNA, the CDR3 is TGTGCCAGCAGCGTAGAAGGGTCAGTTTTCTCTGGAAACACCATATATTTT. The full variable domain, with the rest looked up from reference TRBV7-9 and TRBJ1-3, is DTGVSQNPRHKITKRGQNVTFRCDPISEHNRLYWYRQTLGQGPEFLTYFQNEAQLEKSRLLSDRFSAERPKGSFSTLEIQRTEQGDSAMYLCASSVEGSVFSGNTIYFGEGSWLTVV.

The chain employs TRBV4-3 and TRBJ1-1; the D is unclear. Germline CDR1 reads LGHNA; CDR2 reads YSLEER. The CDR3 runs to 14 residues. Trimming took 0 bases from V and 5 from J, leaving 10 bases between them. The CDR3: CASSQDPRETEAFF. The CDR3 nucleotides are TGCGCCAGCAGCCAAGACCCCCGGGAGACTGAAGCTTTCTTT.

This chain joins TRBV3-1 and TRBJ2-2, with D maybe TRBD2 (5 bases). Germline values: CDR1 LGHDT, CDR2 YNNKEL (reference sequence). V shed 2 bases and J shed 7 bases, with 8 bases lying between them. This CDR3 is 13 amino acids long. CDR3 loop: CASSQTRHGELFF. The CDR3 nucleotides are TGTGCCAGCAGCCAAACTAGGCACGGGGAGCTGTTTTTT.

The rearrangement joins TRBV6-2 or TRBV6-3 to TRBJ1-6, with TRBD1 as a possible D gene (6 bases). The CDR3 is made up of 14 amino acids. V was shortened by 4 bases and J by 7 bases, with 11 bases between the two germline ends. The germline V gene has CDR1 MNHEY and CDR2 SVGEGT. The CDR3 DNA reads TGTGCCAGCAGTTTACGGACAGAAAATTCACCCCTCCACTTT. Translation gives CASSLRTENSPLHF.

The sample holds a few counts of this clonotype. V is TRBV28 and J is TRBJ1-6, with no clear D. Between the trimmed V and J ends, which lost 2 bases and 4 bases, there was a span of 9 bases. CDR1 and CDR2 (germline): MDHEN, SYDVKM. The CDR3 is made up of 15 amino acids. Written as DNA, the CDR3 is TGTGCCAGCAGTTTAGTGGCACAGTATAATTCACCCCTCCACTTT. Amino acids: CASSLVAQYNSPLHF.

The chain uses TRBV29-1 and TRBJ1-2; D may be TRBD1 (6 bases). The CDR3 runs to 13 residues. CDR1 SQVTM and CDR2 ANQGSEA come from the germline V gene. Trimming shortened V by 4 bases and J by 4 bases, and 13 bases separated the two germline ends. The CDR3 loop reads CSVGYGTFYGYTF. CDR3 in DNA: TGCAGCGTTGGGTACGGGACATTCTATGGCTACACCTTC.

About this clonotype itself: The junction and the germline gene differ at one end; a read error may be behind it. The chain has TRBV19 and TRBJ1-1; D is possibly TRBD1 (5 bases). The CDR3 extends over 17 amino acids. Germline V CDR1 and CDR2: LNHDA, SQIVND (reference sequence). CDR3 protein: CASSLDSIYGKNTEAFF. DNA for the CDR3: TGTGCCAGTAGTCTAGACAGCATTTACGGTAAGAACACTGAAGCTTTCTTT.